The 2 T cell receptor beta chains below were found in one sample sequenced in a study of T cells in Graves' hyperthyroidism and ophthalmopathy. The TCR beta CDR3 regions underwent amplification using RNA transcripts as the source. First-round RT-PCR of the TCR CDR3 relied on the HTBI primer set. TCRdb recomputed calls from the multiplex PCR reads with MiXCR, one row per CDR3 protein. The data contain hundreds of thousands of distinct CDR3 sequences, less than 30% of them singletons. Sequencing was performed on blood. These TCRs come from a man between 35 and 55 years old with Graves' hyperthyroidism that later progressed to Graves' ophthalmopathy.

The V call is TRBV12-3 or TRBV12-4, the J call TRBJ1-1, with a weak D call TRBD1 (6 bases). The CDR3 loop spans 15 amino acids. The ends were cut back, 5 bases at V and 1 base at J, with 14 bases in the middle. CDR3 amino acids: CASSDRKDQNTEAFF. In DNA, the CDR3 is TGTGCCAGCAGTGACAGGAAAGATCAGAACACTGAAGCTTTCTTT.

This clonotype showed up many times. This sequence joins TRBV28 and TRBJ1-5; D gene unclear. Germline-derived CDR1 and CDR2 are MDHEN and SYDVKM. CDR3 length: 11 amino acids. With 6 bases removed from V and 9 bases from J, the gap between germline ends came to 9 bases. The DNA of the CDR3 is TGTGCCAGCAGCAACCTTCTGCCCCAGCATTTT. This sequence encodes CASSNLLPQHF. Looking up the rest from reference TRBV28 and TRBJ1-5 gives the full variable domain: DVKVTQSSRYLVKRTGEKVFLECVQDMDHENMFWYRQDPGLGLRLIYFSYDVKMKEKGDIPEGYSVSREKKERFSLILESASTNQTSMYLCASSNLLPQHFGDGTRLSIL.